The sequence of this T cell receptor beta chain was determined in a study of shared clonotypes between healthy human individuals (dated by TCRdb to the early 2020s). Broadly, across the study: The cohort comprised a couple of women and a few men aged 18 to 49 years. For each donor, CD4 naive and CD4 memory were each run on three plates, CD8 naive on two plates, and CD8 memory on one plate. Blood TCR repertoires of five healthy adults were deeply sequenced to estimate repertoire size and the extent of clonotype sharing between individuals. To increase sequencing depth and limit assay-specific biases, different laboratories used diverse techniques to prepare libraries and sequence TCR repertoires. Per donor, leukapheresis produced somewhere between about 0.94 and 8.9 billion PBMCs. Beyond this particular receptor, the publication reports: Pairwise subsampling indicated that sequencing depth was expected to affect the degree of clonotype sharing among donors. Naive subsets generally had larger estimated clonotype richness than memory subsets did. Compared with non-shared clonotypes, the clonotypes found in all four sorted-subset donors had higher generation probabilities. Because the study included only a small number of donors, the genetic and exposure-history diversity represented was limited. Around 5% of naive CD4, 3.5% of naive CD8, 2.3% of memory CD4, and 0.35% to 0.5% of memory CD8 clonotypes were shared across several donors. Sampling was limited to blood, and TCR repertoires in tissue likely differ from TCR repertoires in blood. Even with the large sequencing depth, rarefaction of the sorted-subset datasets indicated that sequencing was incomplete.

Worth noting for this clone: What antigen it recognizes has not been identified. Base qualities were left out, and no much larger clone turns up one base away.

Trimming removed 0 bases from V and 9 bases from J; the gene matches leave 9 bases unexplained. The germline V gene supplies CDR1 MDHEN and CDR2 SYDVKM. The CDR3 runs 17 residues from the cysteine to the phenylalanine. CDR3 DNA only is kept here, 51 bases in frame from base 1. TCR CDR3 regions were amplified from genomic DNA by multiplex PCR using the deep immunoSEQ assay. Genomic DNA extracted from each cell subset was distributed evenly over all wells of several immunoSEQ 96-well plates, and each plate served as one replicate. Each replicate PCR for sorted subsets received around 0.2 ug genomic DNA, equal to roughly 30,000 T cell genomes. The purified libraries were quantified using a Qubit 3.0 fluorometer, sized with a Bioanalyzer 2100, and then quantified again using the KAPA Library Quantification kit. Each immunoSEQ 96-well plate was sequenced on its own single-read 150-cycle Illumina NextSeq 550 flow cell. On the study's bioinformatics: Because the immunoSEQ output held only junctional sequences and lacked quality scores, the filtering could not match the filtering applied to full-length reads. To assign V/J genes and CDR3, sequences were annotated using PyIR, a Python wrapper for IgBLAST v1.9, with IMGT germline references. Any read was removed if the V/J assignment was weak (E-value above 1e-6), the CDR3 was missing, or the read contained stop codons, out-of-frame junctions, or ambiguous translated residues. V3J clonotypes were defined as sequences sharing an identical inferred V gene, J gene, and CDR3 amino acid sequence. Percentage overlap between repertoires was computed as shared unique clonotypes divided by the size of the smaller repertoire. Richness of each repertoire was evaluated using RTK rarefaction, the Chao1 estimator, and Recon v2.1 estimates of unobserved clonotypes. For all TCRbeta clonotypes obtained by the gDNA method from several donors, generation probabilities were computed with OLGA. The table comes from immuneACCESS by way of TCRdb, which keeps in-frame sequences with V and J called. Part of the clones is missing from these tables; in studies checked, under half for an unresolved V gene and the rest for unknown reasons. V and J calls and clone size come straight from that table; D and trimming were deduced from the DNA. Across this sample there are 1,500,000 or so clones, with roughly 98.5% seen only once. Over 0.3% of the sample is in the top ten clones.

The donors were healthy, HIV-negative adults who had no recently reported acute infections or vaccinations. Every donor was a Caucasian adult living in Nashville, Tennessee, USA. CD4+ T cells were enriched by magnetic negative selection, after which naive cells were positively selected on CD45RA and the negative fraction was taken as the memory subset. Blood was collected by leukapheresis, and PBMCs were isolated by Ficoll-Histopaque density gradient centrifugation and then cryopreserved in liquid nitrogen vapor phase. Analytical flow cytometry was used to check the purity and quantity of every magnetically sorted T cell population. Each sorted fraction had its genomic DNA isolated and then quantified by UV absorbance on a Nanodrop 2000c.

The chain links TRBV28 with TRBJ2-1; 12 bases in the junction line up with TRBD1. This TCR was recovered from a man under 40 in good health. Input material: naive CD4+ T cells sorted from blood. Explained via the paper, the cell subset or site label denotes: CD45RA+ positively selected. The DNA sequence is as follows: TGTGCCAGCAGTTTATGGGGGACAGGGGGCGCAAGGGGTGAGCAGTTCTTC. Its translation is CASSLWGTGGARGEQFF.